What follows describes a single T cell receptor beta chain. This entry belongs to a study of low-dose radiotherapy and immunotherapy resistance in tumors. Overall study context: Doses of 0.5 Gy per fraction every 2 weeks, totaling 6.5 Gy, went to Cohort 1. Every two weeks patients got nivolumab 240 mg flat dose, plus ipilimumab 1 mg/kg every six weeks, intravenously.

Covering alpha and beta chains, TRAV- and TRBV-specific primers were used for the first-strand cDNA. The authors amplified TCRs for 20 to 25 PCR cycles with a constant-region primer and a V-primer adapter. TCRdb reprocessed the reads with MiXCR, giving one entry per CDR3 protein. The profile covers about 64,000 distinct CDR3 sequences, with 26% appearing a single time and 6.6% taken by the ten largest. The sample's time point: before trial treatment. Germline V gene data show CDR1 as MNHEY and CDR2 as SVGEGT. The V gene end was trimmed by 2 bases and the J gene end by 9 bases; junction bases not matched to a gene: 4. The CDR3 contains 14 residues.

The TCR was taken from a male donor with rectosigmoid adenocarcinoma. This sequence joins TRBV6-2 or TRBV6-3 and TRBJ2-1; 10 nucleotides match TRBD2. The sample in question was PBMCs, obtained before treatment. CDR3 sequence: CASSYASGRGEQFF. The CDR3 nucleotides are TGTGCCAGCAGTTACGCTAGCGGGAGAGGTGAGCAGTTCTTC.